This T cell receptor (beta chain) was recorded in a study of vaccination effects on CD4 cells after COVID-19. At the level of the study: Every well housed some 2 million PBMC, which grew in culture alongside about 9.9 IU/ml IL-2 and about 10 ug/ml peptides.

Findings and caveats of the study: Small numbers of convalescent patients limited the study. It also lacked early post-infection timepoints.

The germline CDR1 and CDR2 sequences are LNHDA and SQIVND (reference sequence). V gave up 4 bases and J gave up 5 bases; unmatched junction bases: 8. This CDR3 is built from 15 residues. TCRdb's table, derived via immunoSEQ multiplex PCR, lists solely in-frame clones and lacks some. The sample yields about 46,000 clones, approximately 74% seen once. Following an approximately eleven-day culture, CD4+ T cells were purified. By PCR, the person was confirmed to have had SARS-CoV-2 infection between March and December 2020. This clone was detected only a few times. What it recognizes is unknown. The origin of this receptor is a human donor who had a prior SARS-CoV-2 infection. The sequences come from CD4+ T cells from PBMCs cultured without peptide, collected before COVID-19 vaccination. V gene TRBV19 combines with J gene TRBJ1-5, with 7 bases matching TRBD1. The CDR3 nucleotides are TGTGCCAGTAGTACCATGACAGGGTTCCATCAGCCCCAGCATTTT. As protein: CASSTMTGFHQPQHF.